This section outlines one TCR beta chain sequence together with its context. Patients at the Seattle site were enrolled during active infection and followed longitudinally. Losses at the gene ends were 6 bases for V and 6 bases for J; bases not matched to a gene: 6. The CDR3 consists of 13 residues. The germline gives CDR1 MDHEN, CDR2 SYDVKM. This sample was taken from a study of blood T cell repertoires in COVID-19. Study in general: Acute and convalescent COVID-19 specimens originated in the United States, Italy and Spain. PBMCs, B-cell-depleted T cells, or T cells provided the cDNA or gDNA that made up the material.

As handled by the study authors: Researchers report that nucleated cell counts were estimated from reference gene primer amplification. Here immunoSEQ multiplex PCR was the method, and the copy in TCRdb shows in-frame clones only, minus some. V and J calls plus clone size are reproduced from that table; the DNA served to infer D and trimming. Of 140,000 or so clones listed, over 80% are singletons. Input material: peripheral blood. The sequence was obtained from a man aged 25 to 40 with COVID-19, enrolled during active disease. This chain links TRBV28 with TRBJ2-3; 7 bases agree with TRBD2. CDR3 DNA: TGTGCCAGCAGCTTCACCGGGGGGGATACGCAGTATTTT. It translates to CASSFTGGDTQYF.